Listed below are T cell receptor beta chains from one sample, sequenced in a study of preoperative IRX-2 immunotherapy in early breast cancer. The assay was immunoSEQ multiplex PCR, and TCRdb's table has in-frame clones only and misses some. The data hold around 40,000 clones, with 70% to 80% observed a single time. The sample here was tumor tissue, taken after IRX-2 immunotherapy. These receptors all come from a human donor with breast cancer. CDR3s include the opening cysteine and the closing phenylalanine or tryptophan. Fields, in order: V gene, CDR3 length, D gene, clone size, J gene, CDR3 DNA, CDR3 protein. The D gene is left open where the match is weak. Only part of the rows carry a size: once, few, many, or a class if the clone is expanded.

V gene: TRBV11-3
CDR3 length: 14
D gene: TRBD1
clone size: NA
J gene: TRBJ1-2
CDR3 DNA: TGTGCCAGCAGCTTCGATACAGGGGTCGGTGGCTACACCTTC
CDR3 protein: CASSFDTGVGGYTF

V gene: TRBV6-8
CDR3 length: 14
D gene: NA
clone size: NA
J gene: TRBJ2-7
CDR3 DNA: TGTGCCAGCAGCCTAGAAAGGGGCAAGTACGAGCAGTACTTC
CDR3 protein: CASSLERGKYEQYF

V gene: TRBV5-1
CDR3 length: 14
D gene: NA
clone size: NA
J gene: TRBJ2-5
CDR3 DNA: TGCGCCAGCAGGATTCTGCAGGTTGGGGAGACCCAGTACTTC
CDR3 protein: CASRILQVGETQYF

V gene: TRBV6-8
CDR3 length: 13
D gene: TRBD1
clone size: once
J gene: TRBJ1-2
CDR3 DNA: TGTGCCAGCAAGAGGGACAGCTTCCCTGGCTACACCTTC
CDR3 protein: CASKRDSFPGYTF

V gene: TRBV4-1
CDR3 length: 14
D gene: NA
clone size: NA
J gene: TRBJ2-7
CDR3 DNA: TGCGCCAGCAGCCAAGTCAGGGGGGAATACGAGCAGTACTTC
CDR3 protein: CASSQVRGEYEQYF

V gene: TRBV14
CDR3 length: 15
D gene: TRBD2
clone size: NA
J gene: TRBJ2-3
CDR3 DNA: TGTGCCAGCAGCCCGCCGGGACTAGCCACAGATACGCAGTATTTT
CDR3 protein: CASSPPGLATDTQYF

V gene: TRBV28
CDR3 length: 15
D gene: TRBD1
clone size: NA
J gene: TRBJ2-7
CDR3 DNA: TGTGCCAGCAGTTTCTACGACAGGGTAACGTACGAGCAGTACTTC
CDR3 protein: CASSFYDRVTYEQYF

V gene: TRBV6-8
CDR3 length: 15
D gene: TRBD2
clone size: NA
J gene: TRBJ2-7
CDR3 DNA: TGTGCCAGCAGTTACGGAGCGGGAGTGGCCTACGAGCAGTACTTC
CDR3 protein: CASSYGAGVAYEQYF

V gene: TRBV5-1
CDR3 length: 16
D gene: TRBD1
clone size: NA
J gene: TRBJ2-7
CDR3 DNA: TGCGCCAGCAGCGGCAAACTAGGGGGCCCAGACTACGAGCAGTACTTC
CDR3 protein: CASSGKLGGPDYEQYF

V gene: TRBV5-1
CDR3 length: 15
D gene: TRBD1
clone size: NA
J gene: TRBJ1-4
CDR3 DNA: TGCGCCAGCAGCTTGGTAGGAGGGGGCGGGGGAAAACTGTTTTTT
CDR3 protein: CASSLVGGGGGKLFF

V gene: TRBV5-1
CDR3 length: 18
D gene: TRBD2
clone size: NA
J gene: TRBJ2-1
CDR3 DNA: TGCGCCAGCAGGTCAAGCGGGAGTGGGTTAAGCTCCTACAATGAGCAGTTCTTC
CDR3 protein: CASRSSGSGLSSYNEQFF

V gene: TRBV7-7
CDR3 length: 20
D gene: NA
clone size: NA
J gene: TRBJ1-3
CDR3 DNA: TGTGCCAGCAGCTTAGGTTCCCACCAGGGGATGGGAACCTCTGGAAACACCATATATTTT
CDR3 protein: CASSLGSHQGMGTSGNTIYF

V gene: TRBV18
CDR3 length: 17
D gene: TRBD2
clone size: NA
J gene: TRBJ2-3
CDR3 DNA: TGTGCCAGCTCACCCCCGGGAGGCTCCTGGGACACAGATACGCAGTATTTT
CDR3 protein: CASSPPGGSWDTDTQYF

V gene: TRBV6-4
CDR3 length: 12
D gene: NA
clone size: NA
J gene: TRBJ2-7
CDR3 DNA: TGTGCCAGCAGTTACGTCGGGGTCGAGCAGTACTTC
CDR3 protein: CASSYVGVEQYF

V gene: TRBV11-3
CDR3 length: 14
D gene: NA
clone size: NA
J gene: TRBJ2-2
CDR3 DNA: TGTGCCAGCAGCTTGGACGGGGGCACCGGGGAGCTGTTTTTT
CDR3 protein: CASSLDGGTGELFF

V gene: TRBV14
CDR3 length: 13
D gene: NA
clone size: NA
J gene: TRBJ1-2
CDR3 DNA: TGTGCCAGCAGCCAAGTCAACGGTCAGGGCTACACCTTC
CDR3 protein: CASSQVNGQGYTF

V gene: TRBV11-3
CDR3 length: 14
D gene: TRBD1
clone size: NA
J gene: TRBJ1-3
CDR3 DNA: TGTGCCAGCAGTCGGACAGGGAAAGGGAACACCATATATTTT
CDR3 protein: CASSRTGKGNTIYF

V gene: TRBV6-8
CDR3 length: 14
D gene: NA
clone size: NA
J gene: TRBJ2-2
CDR3 DNA: TGTGCCAGCAGACTAGCCGGGGGCGCCGGGGAGCTGTTTTTT
CDR3 protein: CASRLAGGAGELFF

V gene: TRBV11-3
CDR3 length: 15
D gene: NA
clone size: few
J gene: TRBJ2-7
CDR3 DNA: TGTGCCAGCAGTCCGGACACTGGGGGCTCCTACGAGCAGTACTTC
CDR3 protein: CASSPDTGGSYEQYF

V gene: TRBV5-1
CDR3 length: 15
D gene: TRBD1
clone size: NA
J gene: TRBJ1-3
CDR3 DNA: TGCGCCAGCAGCTCGACAGGGGGACAAGGAAACACCATATATTTT
CDR3 protein: CASSSTGGQGNTIYF

V gene: TRBV5-1
CDR3 length: 15
D gene: TRBD2
clone size: few
J gene: TRBJ2-5
CDR3 DNA: TGCGCCAGCAGCTCAGTCGGCGCGGGAGCTGAGACCCAGTACTTC
CDR3 protein: CASSSVGAGAETQYF

V gene: TRBV7-5
CDR3 length: 16
D gene: NA
clone size: NA
J gene: TRBJ2-2
CDR3 DNA: TGTGCCAGCAGCTTAGACGGGAGGGCGGACACCGGGGAGCTGTTTTTT
CDR3 protein: CASSLDGRADTGELFF

V gene: TRBV6-1
CDR3 length: 14
D gene: NA
clone size: NA
J gene: TRBJ2-1
CDR3 DNA: TGTGCCAGCAGTGAAGTCCTGACAGGCAATGAGCAGTTCTTC
CDR3 protein: CASSEVLTGNEQFF

V gene: TRBV6-8
CDR3 length: 13
D gene: TRBD1
clone size: NA
J gene: TRBJ1-1
CDR3 DNA: TGTGCCAGCAGTTACAGCCGGGACAGGGAAGCTTTCTTT
CDR3 protein: CASSYSRDREAFF

V gene: TRBV12-5
CDR3 length: 16
D gene: TRBD2
clone size: NA
J gene: TRBJ2-3
CDR3 DNA: TGTGCTAGTGCCATGATACTAGCGGGGGGGCCGGATACGCAGTATTTT
CDR3 protein: CASAMILAGGPDTQYF

V gene: TRBV5-1
CDR3 length: 15
D gene: NA
clone size: NA
J gene: TRBJ2-3
CDR3 DNA: TGCGCCAGCAGCTTGATACAGCCGAGCACAGATACGCAGTATTTT
CDR3 protein: CASSLIQPSTDTQYF

V gene: TRBV27
CDR3 length: 12
D gene: NA
clone size: NA
J gene: TRBJ1-1
CDR3 DNA: TGTGCCAGCAGGCGTATGAACACTGAAGCTTTCTTT
CDR3 protein: CASRRMNTEAFF

V gene: TRBV6-8
CDR3 length: 15
D gene: NA
clone size: NA
J gene: TRBJ1-4
CDR3 DNA: TGTGCCATCAGTGCACAGGGTGCAACTAATGAAAAACTGTTTTTT
CDR3 protein: CAISAQGATNEKLFF

V gene: TRBV11-3
CDR3 length: 14
D gene: TRBD2
clone size: few
J gene: TRBJ2-7
CDR3 DNA: TGTGCCAGCAGCTTCCCAGCGGGATACAGGGAGCAGTACTTC
CDR3 protein: CASSFPAGYREQYF

V gene: TRBV6-8
CDR3 length: 15
D gene: NA
clone size: NA
J gene: TRBJ1-6
CDR3 DNA: TGTGCCAGCAGTAGCCGTGGGGGTGGAGGTTCACCCCTCCACTTT
CDR3 protein: CASSSRGGGGSPLHF

V gene: TRBV6-8
CDR3 length: 13
D gene: NA
clone size: few
J gene: TRBJ1-1
CDR3 DNA: TGTGCCAGCAGTTACCGGATGAACACTGAAGCTTTCTTT
CDR3 protein: CASSYRMNTEAFF

V gene: TRBV29-1
CDR3 length: 14
D gene: NA
clone size: NA
J gene: TRBJ2-1
CDR3 DNA: TGCAGCGTTGGACTCCGGGCCCTAAACAATGAGCAGTTCTTC
CDR3 protein: CSVGLRALNNEQFF

V gene: TRBV7-1
CDR3 length: 13
D gene: TRBD1
clone size: NA
J gene: TRBJ1-5
CDR3 DNA: TGTGCCAGCAGCTTAGACAGGGCCCAGCCCCAGCATTTT
CDR3 protein: CASSLDRAQPQHF

V gene: TRBV12-5
CDR3 length: 12
D gene: NA
clone size: NA
J gene: TRBJ1-1
CDR3 DNA: TGTGCTTCCCAGGCTGAGAACACTGAAGCTTTCTTT
CDR3 protein: CASQAENTEAFF

V gene: TRBV6-4
CDR3 length: 13
D gene: TRBD1
clone size: few
J gene: TRBJ1-6
CDR3 DNA: TGTGCCAGCCGGCTCCAGGGGGCTTCACCCCTCCACTTT
CDR3 protein: CASRLQGASPLHF

V gene: TRBV11-3
CDR3 length: 14
D gene: TRBD2
clone size: NA
J gene: TRBJ2-1
CDR3 DNA: TGTGCCAGCAGCTTTAGCGGGAGCAGGCATGAGCAGTTCTTC
CDR3 protein: CASSFSGSRHEQFF

V gene: TRBV7-1
CDR3 length: 16
D gene: NA
clone size: NA
J gene: TRBJ1-3
CDR3 DNA: TGTGCCAGCAGCCACAACTTCGATAGGTCTGGAAACACCATATATTTT
CDR3 protein: CASSHNFDRSGNTIYF

V gene: TRBV11-3
CDR3 length: 14
D gene: NA
clone size: NA
J gene: TRBJ1-5
CDR3 DNA: TGTGCCAGCAGCTCGGACGCAAACGGTCAGCCCCAGCATTTT
CDR3 protein: CASSSDANGQPQHF

V gene: TRBV18
CDR3 length: 15
D gene: TRBD1
clone size: NA
J gene: TRBJ1-5
CDR3 DNA: TGTGCCAGCTCCTTCGACAGGGGGCGAGATCAGCCCCAGCATTTT
CDR3 protein: CASSFDRGRDQPQHF

V gene: TRBV6-8
CDR3 length: 14
D gene: TRBD1
clone size: few
J gene: TRBJ1-2
CDR3 DNA: TGTGCCAGCAGTCTTAGGACAGGAAACTATGGCTACACCTTC
CDR3 protein: CASSLRTGNYGYTF

V gene: TRBV11-3
CDR3 length: 16
D gene: NA
clone size: NA
J gene: TRBJ2-7
CDR3 DNA: TGTGCCAGCAGCTCCCTGACAGGAACGAAAAGTCACGAGCAGTACTTC
CDR3 protein: CASSSLTGTKSHEQYF

V gene: TRBV15
CDR3 length: 15
D gene: NA
clone size: NA
J gene: TRBJ2-1
CDR3 DNA: TGTGCCACCAGCAGAGACAGGGGAGCCTACAATGAGCAGTTCTTC
CDR3 protein: CATSRDRGAYNEQFF

V gene: TRBV7-1
CDR3 length: 16
D gene: TRBD1
clone size: NA
J gene: TRBJ2-1
CDR3 DNA: TGTGCCAGCAGTTCATCCGGGACAGGGGTATACAATGAGCAGTTCTTC
CDR3 protein: CASSSSGTGVYNEQFF

V gene: TRBV5-1
CDR3 length: 15
D gene: NA
clone size: NA
J gene: TRBJ1-1
CDR3 DNA: TGCGCCAGCAGCCGACTAGGACGGGGCTTTTTTGAAGCTTTCTTT
CDR3 protein: CASSRLGRGFFEAFF

V gene: TRBV7-7
CDR3 length: 15
D gene: TRBD2
clone size: NA
J gene: TRBJ2-1
CDR3 DNA: TGTGCCAGCAGCTTGTCTAGCGGGAGGGTAAATGAGCAGTTCTTC
CDR3 protein: CASSLSSGRVNEQFF

V gene: TRBV11-3
CDR3 length: 15
D gene: TRBD2
clone size: once
J gene: TRBJ2-3
CDR3 DNA: TGTGCCAGCAGAGGCTCCGGGGGGTACACAGATACGCAGTATTTT
CDR3 protein: CASRGSGGYTDTQYF

V gene: TRBV7-1
CDR3 length: 13
D gene: NA
clone size: NA
J gene: TRBJ2-1
CDR3 DNA: TGTGCCAGCAGCCCCCAGCCTTTGGGGGAACAGTTCTTC
CDR3 protein: CASSPQPLGEQFF

V gene: TRBV12-5
CDR3 length: 16
D gene: TRBD1
clone size: NA
J gene: TRBJ1-2
CDR3 DNA: TGTGCTAGTGGTTTGCCCTGGACAAGGGGGCACTATGGCTACACCTTC
CDR3 protein: CASGLPWTRGHYGYTF

V gene: TRBV6-8
CDR3 length: 15
D gene: NA
clone size: NA
J gene: TRBJ2-5
CDR3 DNA: TGTGCCAGCAGTTATTTTAGCCTAGATCCAGAGACCCAGTACTTC
CDR3 protein: CASSYFSLDPETQYF

V gene: TRBV5-1
CDR3 length: 15
D gene: NA
clone size: once
J gene: TRBJ2-2
CDR3 DNA: TGCGCCAGCAGCTTGGTACTAGGCTCGGCCGGGGAGCTGTTTTTT
CDR3 protein: CASSLVLGSAGELFF

V gene: TRBV10-2
CDR3 length: 16
D gene: TRBD2
clone size: NA
J gene: TRBJ2-2
CDR3 DNA: TGCGCCAGCAGTGAACTAGCGGGGTCGAACACCGGGGAGCTGTTTTTT
CDR3 protein: CASSELAGSNTGELFF

V gene: TRBV6-1
CDR3 length: 15
D gene: NA
clone size: medium-sized
J gene: TRBJ2-7
CDR3 DNA: TGTGCCAGCAGTGAAGGAAGGGGTCGGATCCACGAGCAGTACTTC
CDR3 protein: CASSEGRGRIHEQYF

V gene: TRBV7-7
CDR3 length: 14
D gene: NA
clone size: NA
J gene: TRBJ2-7
CDR3 DNA: TGTGCCAGCAGCCCTGACCTGCCTTCCTACGAGCAGTACTTC
CDR3 protein: CASSPDLPSYEQYF

V gene: TRBV11-3
CDR3 length: 15
D gene: TRBD1
clone size: few
J gene: TRBJ2-7
CDR3 DNA: TGTGCCAGCAGCTTAAGTACAGGGGGGCAGTACGAGCAGTACTTC
CDR3 protein: CASSLSTGGQYEQYF